This record concerns one T cell receptor (beta chain) sequence. Its antigen is not known. This sample stems from a study of T cells expressing NK-cell markers. In the study overall: Each TCR beta repertoire originated in sorted T cells that were CD3+CD56+NKG2C+, CD3+CD56+NKG2C- or CD3+CD56-NKG2C+. Study-level results: Similarly, these clonotypes led the CD3+CD56-NKG2C+ fraction as well in a handful of donors.

The length of the CDR3 is 16 residues. The germline gives CDR1 SGHVS, CDR2 FNYEAQ. TCRdb re-called the 5' RACE reads and shows each CDR3 protein once, DNA omitted. The table for this sample gives tens of thousands of distinct CDR3 sequences. Sequenced material: blood T cells: a sorted CD56 or NKG2C T cell subset, CD4+ or CD8+ T cells, or bulk PBMC T cells (not recorded which). The TCR sequence derives from a woman between 18 and 75 years old in good health. The chain is built from TRBV7-6 and TRBJ2-1; the TCRdb call, TRBD2, lacks DNA for checking. Here the CDR3 reads CASSLAPSGPGNEQFF.